This T cell receptor beta chain was sequenced during a study of blood T cell repertoires in COVID-19. Study at large: The United States, Italy and Spain supplied acute and convalescent COVID-19 samples. The analysed material was cDNA or gDNA that came from T cells, B-cell-depleted T cells, or PBMCs.

CDR3 length equals 14 residues. In germline, CDR1 is SGHTA, CDR2 FQGNSA. The V segment lost 4 bases and the J segment 5 bases; nucleotides outside the gene matches: 6. Per the original methods: From reference gene primer amplification, estimates of nucleated cell counts were derived. Data came from immunoSEQ multiplex PCR; TCRdb stores just in-frame clones and leaves some out. V and J calls plus clone size are reproduced from that table; the DNA served to infer D and trimming. The sample shows 110,000 or so clones, 85% of them seen only once. The sequencing input was peripheral blood. The genes are TRBV7-2 and TRBJ1-1, with 8 positions matching TRBD1. The TCR comes from a human donor in a cohort sampled during active COVID-19. The DNA of the CDR3 is TGTGCCAGCAGCTCCGACAGGGGAGTAACTGAAGCTTTCTTT. It specifies CASSSDRGVTEAFF.